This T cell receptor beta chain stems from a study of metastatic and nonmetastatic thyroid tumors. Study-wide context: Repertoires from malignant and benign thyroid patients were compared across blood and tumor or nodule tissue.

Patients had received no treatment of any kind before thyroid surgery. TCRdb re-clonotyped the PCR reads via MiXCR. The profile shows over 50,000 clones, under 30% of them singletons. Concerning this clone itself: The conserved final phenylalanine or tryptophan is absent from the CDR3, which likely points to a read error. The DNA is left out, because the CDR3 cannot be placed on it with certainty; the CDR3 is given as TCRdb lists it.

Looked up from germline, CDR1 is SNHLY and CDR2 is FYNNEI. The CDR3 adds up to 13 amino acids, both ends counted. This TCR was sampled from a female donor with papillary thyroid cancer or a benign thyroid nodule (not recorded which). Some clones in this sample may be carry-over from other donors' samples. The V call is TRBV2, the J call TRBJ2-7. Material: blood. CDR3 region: CASSEGVGPTTEI.